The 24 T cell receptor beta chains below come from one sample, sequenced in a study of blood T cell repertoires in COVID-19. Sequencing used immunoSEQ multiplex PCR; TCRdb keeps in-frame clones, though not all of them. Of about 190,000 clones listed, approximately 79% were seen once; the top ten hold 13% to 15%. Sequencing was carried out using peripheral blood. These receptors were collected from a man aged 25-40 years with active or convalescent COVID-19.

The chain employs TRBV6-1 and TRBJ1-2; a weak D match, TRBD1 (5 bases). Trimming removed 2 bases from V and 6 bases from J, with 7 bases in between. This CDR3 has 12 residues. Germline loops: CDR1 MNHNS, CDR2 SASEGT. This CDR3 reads CASSEQGNGYTF. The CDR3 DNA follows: TGTGCCAGCAGTGAACAGGGTAATGGCTACACCTTC.

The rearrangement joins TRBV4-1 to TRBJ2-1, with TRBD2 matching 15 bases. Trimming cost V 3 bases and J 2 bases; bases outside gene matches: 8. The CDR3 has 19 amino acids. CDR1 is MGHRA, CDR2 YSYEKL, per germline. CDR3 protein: CASSQVGLAGGRPYNEQFF. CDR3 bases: TGCGCCAGCAGCCAGGTCGGACTAGCGGGGGGGCGACCCTACAATGAGCAGTTCTTC.

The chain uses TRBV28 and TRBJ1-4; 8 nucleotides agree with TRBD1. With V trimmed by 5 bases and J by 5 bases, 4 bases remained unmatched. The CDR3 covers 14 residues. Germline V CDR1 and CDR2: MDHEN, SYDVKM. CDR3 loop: CASSPQGANEKLFF. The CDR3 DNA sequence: TGTGCCAGCAGTCCCCAGGGGGCGAATGAAAAACTGTTTTTT.

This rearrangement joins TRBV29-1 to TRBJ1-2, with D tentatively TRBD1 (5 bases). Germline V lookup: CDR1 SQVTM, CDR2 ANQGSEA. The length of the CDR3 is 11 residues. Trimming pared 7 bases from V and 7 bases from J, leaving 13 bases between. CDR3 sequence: CSAPVGGGYTF. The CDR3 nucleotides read TGCAGCGCCCCGGTGGGGGGTGGCTACACCTTC.

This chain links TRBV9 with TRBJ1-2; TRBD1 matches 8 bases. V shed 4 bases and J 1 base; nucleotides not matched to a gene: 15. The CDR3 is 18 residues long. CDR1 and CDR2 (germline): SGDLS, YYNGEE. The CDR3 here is CASSPRDRHVLGNYGYTF. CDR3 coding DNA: TGTGCCAGCAGCCCCCGGGACAGGCACGTCCTGGGTAACTATGGCTACACCTTC.

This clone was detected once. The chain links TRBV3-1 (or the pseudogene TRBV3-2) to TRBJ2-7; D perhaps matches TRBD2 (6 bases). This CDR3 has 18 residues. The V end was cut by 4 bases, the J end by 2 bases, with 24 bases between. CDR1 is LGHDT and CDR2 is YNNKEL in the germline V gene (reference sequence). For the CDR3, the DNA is TGTGCCAGCAGCCCATCCCCCGCGGAGGGCGAACATCCCTACGAGCAGTACTTC. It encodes CASSPSPAEGEHPYEQYF.

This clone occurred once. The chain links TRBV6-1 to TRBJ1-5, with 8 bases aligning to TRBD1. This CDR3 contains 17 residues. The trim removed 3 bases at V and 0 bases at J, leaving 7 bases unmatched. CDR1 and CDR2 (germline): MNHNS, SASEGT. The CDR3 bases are TGTGCCAGCAGTGATAGGGGACAGGTCTATAGCAATCAGCCCCAGCATTTT. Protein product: CASSDRGQVYSNQPQHF.

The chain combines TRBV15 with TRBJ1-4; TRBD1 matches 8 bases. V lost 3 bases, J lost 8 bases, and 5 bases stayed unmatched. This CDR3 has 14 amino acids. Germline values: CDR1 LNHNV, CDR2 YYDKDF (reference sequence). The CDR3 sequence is CATSSRQGLEKLFF. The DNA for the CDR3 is TGTGCCACCAGCAGCAGACAGGGGCTGGAAAAACTGTTTTTT.

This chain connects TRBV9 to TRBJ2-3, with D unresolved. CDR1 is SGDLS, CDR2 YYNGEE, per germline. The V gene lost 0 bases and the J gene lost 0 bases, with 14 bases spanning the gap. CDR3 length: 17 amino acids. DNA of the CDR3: TGTGCCAGCAGCGTAGGGGTTGTGGCGGTTAGCACAGATACGCAGTATTTT. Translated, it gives CASSVGVVAVSTDTQYF.

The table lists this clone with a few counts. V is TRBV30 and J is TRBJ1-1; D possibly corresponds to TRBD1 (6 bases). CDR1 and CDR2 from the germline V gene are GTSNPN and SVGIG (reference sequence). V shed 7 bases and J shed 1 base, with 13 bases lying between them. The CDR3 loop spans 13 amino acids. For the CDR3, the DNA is TGTGCCTTACAGGGAAGGGGGAACACTGAAGCTTTCTTT. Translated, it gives CALQGRGNTEAFF.

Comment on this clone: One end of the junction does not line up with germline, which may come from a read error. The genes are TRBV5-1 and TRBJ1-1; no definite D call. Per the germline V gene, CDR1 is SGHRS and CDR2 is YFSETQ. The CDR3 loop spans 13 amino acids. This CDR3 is CASRLVIGTEAFF. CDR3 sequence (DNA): TGCGCCAGCAGATTGGTGATCGGGACTGAAGCTTTCTTT.

The CDR3 loop is CATSGSRAGDTEAFF. CDR3 DNA sequence: TGTGCCACCAGTGGCAGCCGCGCGGGAGACACTGAAGCTTTCTTT. The chain is built from TRBV24-1 and TRBJ1-1; D gene ambiguous. The CDR3 is 15 residues long. Germline CDR1 reads KGHDR; CDR2 reads SFDVKD. The V end was cut by 5 bases, the J end by 3 bases, with 15 bases between.

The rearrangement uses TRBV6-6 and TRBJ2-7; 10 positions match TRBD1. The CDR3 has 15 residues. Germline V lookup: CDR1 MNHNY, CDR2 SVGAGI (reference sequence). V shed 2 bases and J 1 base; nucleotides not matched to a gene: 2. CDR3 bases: TGTGCCAGCAGTTACCCGGGACAGGGGTCCTACGAGCAGTACTTC. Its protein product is CASSYPGQGSYEQYF.

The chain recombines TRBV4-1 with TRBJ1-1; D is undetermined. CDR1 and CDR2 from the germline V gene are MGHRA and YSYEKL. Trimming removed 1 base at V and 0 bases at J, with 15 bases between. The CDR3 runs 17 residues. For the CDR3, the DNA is TGCGCCAGCAGCCAAGGGCGAGCGCGGGCCATGAACACTGAAGCTTTCTTT. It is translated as CASSQGRARAMNTEAFF.

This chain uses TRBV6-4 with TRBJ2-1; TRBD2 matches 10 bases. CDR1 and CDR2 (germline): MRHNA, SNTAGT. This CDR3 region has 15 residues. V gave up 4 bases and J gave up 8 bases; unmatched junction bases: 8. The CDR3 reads CASSGMSGGADEQFF. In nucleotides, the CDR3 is TGTGCCAGCAGTGGCATGAGCGGGGGGGCGGATGAGCAGTTCTTC.

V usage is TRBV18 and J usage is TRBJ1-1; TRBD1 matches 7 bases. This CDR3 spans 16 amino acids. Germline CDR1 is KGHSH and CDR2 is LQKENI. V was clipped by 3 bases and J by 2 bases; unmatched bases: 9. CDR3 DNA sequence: TGTGCCAGCTCACCGACAGGGAAGGATCGAAACACTGAAGCTTTCTTT. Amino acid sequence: CASSPTGKDRNTEAFF.

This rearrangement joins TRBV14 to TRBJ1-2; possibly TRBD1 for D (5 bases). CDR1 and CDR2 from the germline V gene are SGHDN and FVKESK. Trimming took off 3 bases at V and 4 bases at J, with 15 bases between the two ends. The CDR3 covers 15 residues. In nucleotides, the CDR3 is TGTGCCAGCAGCCAGGTAACAGGCGGATCCTATGGCTACACCTTC. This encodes CASSQVTGGSYGYTF.

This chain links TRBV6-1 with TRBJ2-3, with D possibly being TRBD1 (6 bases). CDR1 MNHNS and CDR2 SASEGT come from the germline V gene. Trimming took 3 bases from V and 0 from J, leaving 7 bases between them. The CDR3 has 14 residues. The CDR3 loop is CASSEGASTDTQYF. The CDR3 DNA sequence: TGTGCCAGCAGTGAGGGGGCTAGCACAGATACGCAGTATTTT.

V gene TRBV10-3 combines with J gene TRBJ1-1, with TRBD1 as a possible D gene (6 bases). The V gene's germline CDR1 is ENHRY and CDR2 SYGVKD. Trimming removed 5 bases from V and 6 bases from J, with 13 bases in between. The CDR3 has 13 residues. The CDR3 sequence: CAISPNGQPEAFF. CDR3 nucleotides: TGTGCCATCAGTCCCAACGGACAGCCTGAAGCTTTCTTT.

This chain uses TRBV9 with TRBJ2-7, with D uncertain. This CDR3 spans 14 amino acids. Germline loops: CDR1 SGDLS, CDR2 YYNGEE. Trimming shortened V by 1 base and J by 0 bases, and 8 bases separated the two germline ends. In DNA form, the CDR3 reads TGTGCCAGCAGCGTAAGTTACAGCTCCTACGAGCAGTACTTC. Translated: CASSVSYSSYEQYF.

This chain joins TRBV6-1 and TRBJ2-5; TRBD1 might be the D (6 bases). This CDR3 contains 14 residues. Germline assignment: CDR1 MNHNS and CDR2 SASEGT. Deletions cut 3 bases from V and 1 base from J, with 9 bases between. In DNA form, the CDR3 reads TGTGCCAGCAGTGAGGGGGCGCCCCAAGAGACCCAGTACTTC. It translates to CASSEGAPQETQYF.

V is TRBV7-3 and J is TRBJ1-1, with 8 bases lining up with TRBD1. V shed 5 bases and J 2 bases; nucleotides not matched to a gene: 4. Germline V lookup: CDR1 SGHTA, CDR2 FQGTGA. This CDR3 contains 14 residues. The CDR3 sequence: CASSTGTGNTEAFF. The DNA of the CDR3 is TGTGCCAGCAGCACCGGGACAGGCAACACTGAAGCTTTCTTT.

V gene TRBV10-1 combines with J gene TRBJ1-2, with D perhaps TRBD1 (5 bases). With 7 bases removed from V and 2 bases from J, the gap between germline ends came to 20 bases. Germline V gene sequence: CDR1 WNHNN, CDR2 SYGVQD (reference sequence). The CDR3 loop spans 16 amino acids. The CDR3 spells CASTEEGHTPNYGYTF. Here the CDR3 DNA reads TGCGCCAGCACCGAAGAAGGACATACCCCCAACTATGGCTACACCTTC.

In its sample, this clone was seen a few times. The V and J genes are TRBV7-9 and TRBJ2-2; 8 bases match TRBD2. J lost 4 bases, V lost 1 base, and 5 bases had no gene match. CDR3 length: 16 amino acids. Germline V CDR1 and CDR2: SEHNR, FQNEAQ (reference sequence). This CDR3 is CASSLGGLGPTGELFF. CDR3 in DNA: TGTGCCAGCAGCTTAGGGGGACTAGGTCCCACCGGGGAGCTGTTTTTT.